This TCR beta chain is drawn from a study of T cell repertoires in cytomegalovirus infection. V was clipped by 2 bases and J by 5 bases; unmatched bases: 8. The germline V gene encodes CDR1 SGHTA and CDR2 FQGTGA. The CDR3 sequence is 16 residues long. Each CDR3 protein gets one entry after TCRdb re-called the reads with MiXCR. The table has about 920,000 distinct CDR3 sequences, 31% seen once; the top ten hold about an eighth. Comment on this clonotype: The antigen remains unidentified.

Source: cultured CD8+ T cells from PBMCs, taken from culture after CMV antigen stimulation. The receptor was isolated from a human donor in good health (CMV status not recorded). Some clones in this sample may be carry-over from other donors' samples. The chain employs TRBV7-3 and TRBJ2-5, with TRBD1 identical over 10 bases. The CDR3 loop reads CASSLRETGGTETQYF. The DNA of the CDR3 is TGTGCCAGCAGCTTACGGGAGACAGGGGGCACTGAGACCCAGTACTTC. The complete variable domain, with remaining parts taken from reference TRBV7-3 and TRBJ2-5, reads GAGVSQTPSNKVTEKGKYVELRCDPISGHTALYWYRQSLGQGPEFLIYFQGTGAADDSGLPNDRFFAVRPEGSVSTLKIQRTERGDSAVYLCASSLRETGGTETQYFGPGTRLLVL.